The TCR beta chain under discussion was sequenced for a study of blood T cell repertoires in COVID-19. The wider study: The cDNA or gDNA used as material had been derived from T cells, B-cell-depleted T cells, or PBMCs.

The CDR3 is 12 residues long. Trimming took off 5 bases at V and 8 bases at J, with 15 bases between the two ends. CDR1 is GTSNPN, CDR2 SVGIG, per germline (reference sequence). Clones were read by immunoSEQ multiplex PCR, and TCRdb kept only the in-frame ones, dropping some. Among 150,000 to 200,000 clones listed, roughly four fifths were seen once. This clone appeared a few times. The sequence was obtained from a man between 50 and 59 years old who had recovered from COVID-19. Input material: peripheral blood. This chain connects TRBV30 to TRBJ1-1; D might be TRBD1 (5 bases). The CDR3 DNA reads as TGTGCCTGGGGAAGACAGAGAAGGGAAGCTTTCTTT. This codes for CAWGRQRREAFF.